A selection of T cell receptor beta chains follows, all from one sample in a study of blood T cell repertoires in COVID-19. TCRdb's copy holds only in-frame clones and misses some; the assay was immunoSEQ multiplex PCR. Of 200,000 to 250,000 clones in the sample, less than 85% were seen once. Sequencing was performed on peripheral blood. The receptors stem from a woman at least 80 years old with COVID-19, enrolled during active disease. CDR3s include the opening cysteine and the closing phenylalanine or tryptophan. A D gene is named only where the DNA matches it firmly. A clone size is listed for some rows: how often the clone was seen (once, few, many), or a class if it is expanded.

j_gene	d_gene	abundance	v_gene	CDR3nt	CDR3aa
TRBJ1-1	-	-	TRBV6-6	TGTGCCAGCAGGAAAGCGGACGGAAACACTGAAGCTTTCTTT	CASRKADGNTEAFF
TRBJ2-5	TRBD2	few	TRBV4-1	TGCGCCAGCAGCCAAATGGGTGGACGGGAGGGGACCCAGTACTTC	CASSQMGGREGTQYF
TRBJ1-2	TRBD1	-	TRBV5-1	TGCGCCAGCAGCTTGGTTGCAGGGGGGAACTATGGCTACACCTTC	CASSLVAGGNYGYTF
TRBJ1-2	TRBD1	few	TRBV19	TGTGCCACCCGAGCACCCGGGACAGCCAACTATGGCTACACCTTC	CATRAPGTANYGYTF
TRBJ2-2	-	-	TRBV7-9	TGTGCCAGCAGCCTCTCTACCGGGGAGCTGTTTTTT	CASSLSTGELFF
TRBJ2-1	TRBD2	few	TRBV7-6	TGTGCCAGCAGCTTACAGTACGCGGGGGGGTACAATGAGCAGTTCTTC	CASSLQYAGGYNEQFF
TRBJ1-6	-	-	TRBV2	TGTGCCAGCAAACAGTCTCCCAATTCACCCCTCCACTTT	CASKQSPNSPLHF
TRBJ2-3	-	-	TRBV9	TGTGCCAGCAGCGTAGGTGGGAGGAGCACAGATACGCAGTATTTT	CASSVGGRSTDTQYF
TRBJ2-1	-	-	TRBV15	TGTGCCACCAGCGCAGGACAGCACAATGAGCAGTTCTTC	CATSAGQHNEQFF
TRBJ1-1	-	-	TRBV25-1	TGTGCCAGCAGTGCAACAGGGATGATGAACACTGAAGCTTTCTTT	CASSATGMMNTEAFF
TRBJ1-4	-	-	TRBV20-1	TGCAGTGCTAGGTCCGCGGGGAAACTGTTTTTT	CSARSAGKLFF
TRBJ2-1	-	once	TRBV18	TGTGCCAGCTCTACCCTGGACAGCTACAATGAGCAGTTCTTC	CASSTLDSYNEQFF
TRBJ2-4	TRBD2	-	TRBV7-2	TGTGCCAGCAGCTTAGTGACTAGCGGGGGGAGCATTCAGTACTTC	CASSLVTSGGSIQYF
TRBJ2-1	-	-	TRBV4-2	TGTGCCAGCAGCCAGGGAGAGTACAATGAGCAGTTCTTC	CASSQGEYNEQFF
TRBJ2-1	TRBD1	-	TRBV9	TGTGCCAGCAGCGTAGGGGGACAGGGGTCGGGTGAGCAGTTCTTC	CASSVGGQGSGEQFF
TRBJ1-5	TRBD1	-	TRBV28	TGTGCCAGCACATGGACAGGGAATCAGCCCCAGCATTTT	CASTWTGNQPQHF
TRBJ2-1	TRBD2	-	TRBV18	TGTGCCAGCTCACCCCCGGGAAGCGGGGGGGCACATGAGCAGTTCTTC	CASSPPGSGGAHEQFF
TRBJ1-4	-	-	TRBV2	TGTGCCAGCAGTGAAGGGGGGGGCCGCCCAATTTTT	CASSEGGGRPIF
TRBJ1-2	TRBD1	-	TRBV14	TGTGCCAGCAGCCAAGGACGGGACAGGGAGACGGCTGGCTATGGCTACACCTTC	CASSQGRDRETAGYGYTF
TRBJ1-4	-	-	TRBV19	TGTGCCAGTAGTATTGGTGGAGAAGGAGAAAAACTGTTTTTT	CASSIGGEGEKLFF
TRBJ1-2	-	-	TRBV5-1	TGCGCCAGCAGCCTCGGGACACAGCCTTATGGCTACACCTTC	CASSLGTQPYGYTF
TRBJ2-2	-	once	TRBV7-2	TGTGCCAGCAGCTTAGTGGGGGCCCGCACCGGGGAGCTGTTTTTT	CASSLVGARTGELFF
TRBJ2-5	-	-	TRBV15	TGTGCCACCGGACTTCTACAAGAGACCCAGTACTTC	CATGLLQETQYF
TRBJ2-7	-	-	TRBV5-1	TGCGCCAGCAGCGTCGTGGTGGCAGGGGAGCAGTACTTC	CASSVVVAGEQYF
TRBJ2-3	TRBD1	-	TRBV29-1	TGCAGCGTTGGTTTTGGCCTGGACAGGCCGGGGTATTTT	CSVGFGLDRPGYF
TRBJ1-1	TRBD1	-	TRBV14	TGTGCCAGCAGCCAATGGGGACAGGTGAACACTGAAGCTTTCTTT	CASSQWGQVNTEAFF
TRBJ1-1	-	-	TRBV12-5	TGTGCTAGTGGTCCGGGCGGGGGACAAACTGAAGCTTTCTTT	CASGPGGGQTEAFF
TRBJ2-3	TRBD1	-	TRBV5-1	TGCGCCAGCGGCCGGGACAGGGTTAGCACAGATACGCAGTATTTT	CASGRDRVSTDTQYF
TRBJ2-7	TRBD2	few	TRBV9	TGTGCCAGCAGCGAAGGGACTAGCGACTCCTACGAGCAGTACTTC	CASSEGTSDSYEQYF
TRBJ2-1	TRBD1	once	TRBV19	TGTGCCAGTAACTTAGGGGGCCATTCCTACAATGAGCAGTTCTTC	CASNLGGHSYNEQFF
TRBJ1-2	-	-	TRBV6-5	TGTGCCGCACGGGGGGGGAACTATGGCTACACCTTC	CAARGGNYGYTF
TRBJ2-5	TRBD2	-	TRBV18	TGTGCCAGCTCACCACCGCTGACTAGCGGGGGCCCCCAGTACTTC	CASSPPLTSGGPQYF
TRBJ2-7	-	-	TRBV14	TGTGCCAGCAGCCAAGACCCCAGGAACTCCTACGAGCAGTACTTC	CASSQDPRNSYEQYF
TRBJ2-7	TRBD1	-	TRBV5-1	TGCGCCAGCAGCTTGGGGGGACGACAGGGGGCTTACGAGCAGTACTTC	CASSLGGRQGAYEQYF
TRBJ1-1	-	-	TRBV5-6	TGTGCCAGCAGCTGGGGGGTCGAAGCTTTCTTT	CASSWGVEAFF
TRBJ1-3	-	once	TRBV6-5	TGTGCCAGCAGAGCGGAGGGAGGGAGGAGGGACACCATATATTTT	CASRAEGGRRDTIYF
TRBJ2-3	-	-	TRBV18	TGTGCCAGCTCACCAATCAGGGTGGGCACAGATACGCAGTATTTT	CASSPIRVGTDTQYF
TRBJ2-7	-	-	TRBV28	TGTGCCAGCAACAATCACCCCCGGGACGAGCAGTACTTC	CASNNHPRDEQYF
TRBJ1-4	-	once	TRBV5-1	TGCGCCAGCAGCTTAATGGGGGCCGATGAAAAACTGTTTTTT	CASSLMGADEKLFF
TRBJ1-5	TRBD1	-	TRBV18	TGTGCCAGCTCTCCGACCGGGACAGGTGATCAGCCCCAGCATTTT	CASSPTGTGDQPQHF